This T cell receptor beta chain was sequenced in a study of T cell repertoires in cytomegalovirus infection. Overall study: Public TCR beta signature analysis indicated the presence of both CMV infection and matching HLA type. Study-wide results and limits: In two of eight donors, the top clonotype was HLA-C-restricted CMV-specific.

As concerns this clonotype: The antigen is not known. This could be a read error, since a much larger clone is one nucleotide away.

TCRdb itself ran the reads through MiXCR, one entry per CDR3 protein. The sample carries approximately 910,000 distinct CDR3 sequences, approximately 30% recorded once. The CDR3 extends over 12 amino acids. Trimming pared 9 bases from V and 3 bases from J, leaving 7 bases between. Germline values: CDR1 KGHDR, CDR2 SFDVKD. This chain uses TRBV24-1 with TRBJ2-2; D unclear. The material sequenced was cultured CD8+ T cells from PBMCs, taken from culture after CMV antigen stimulation. This receptor was obtained from a human donor in good health (CMV status not recorded). Some clones in this sample may be carry-over from other donors' samples. In DNA, the CDR3 is TGTGCCACCCTCGCGGACACCGGGGAGCTGTTTTTT. Its translation is CATLADTGELFF.